This TCR beta chain was sequenced during a study of STAT3 mutations in large granular lymphocyte leukemia (dated by TCRdb to the late 2010s). With respect to the entire study: Roughly half of the T-LGLL patients who were sequenced longitudinally carried canonical activating STAT3 mutations. More than half of T-LGLL patients received one or more immunosuppressive therapy regimens, with hematologic response in approximately 41% of those treated. Serial deep sequencing of TCRbeta CDR3 and STAT3 was performed in patients with T-cell large granular lymphocyte leukemia to reconstruct clonal hierarchy and dynamics. From an initial cohort of roughly 200 LGL patients, approximately 18 representative T-LGLL cases were selected for longitudinal TCRbeta and STAT3 sequencing. A couple of patients with natural killer LGL leukemia were also sequenced longitudinally as controls within the study. On average, sequencing was done at 3.5 to 4 time points per patient, with the number of samplings ranging from 2 to 8.

Results the study describes overall, beyond this receptor: TCR clonotype switching after therapy was observed in 6 of 18 patients, and all newly emerging clones were found to be STAT3 wild type. Linking therapy response to changes in TCR clonal burden was complicated by variable intervals between samplings and by differing treatment regimens. Dominant TCR clone burden was found to exceed STAT3 mutant burden in several patients, suggesting that STAT3 mutation arose secondarily within a pre-expanded clone. Because codominant clonotypes persisted in some patients, a small but highly pathogenic clone may have been missed. Because no samples were available when a clone first appeared, clonal expansion had to be inferred from samplings taken at other points. At least one immunodominant TCRbeta clonotype was present in every T-LGLL patient, and multiple immunodominant subclonotypes appeared in about half of the T-LGLL patients.

The cysteine opens and the phenylalanine closes a CDR3 of 11 amino acids. The DNA shown is the 33-base CDR3, in frame from base 1. CDR1 and CDR2 are drawn from the germline V gene (reference sequence): LNHDA, SQIVND. V gives up 10 bases and J gives up 5 bases, and the segment between their germline ends measures 8 bases. An Illumina MiSeq was used to sequence the TCRbeta libraries, yielding an average of approximately 41,000 productive templates per sample. Using multiplex PCR amplification, the immunoSEQ assay generated the TCRbeta CDR3 libraries. Concerning the study's data processing: Repertoire diversity was calculated as previously defined, and values close to 0 indicated extremely monoclonal samples. Not all clones reach the TCRdb copy of this immuneACCESS table, which keeps in-frame sequences only. Checked studies attribute under half of the gap to unresolved V genes and leave the rest unexplained. Clone size and V and J calls were adopted from that table, with D and trimming inferred from the DNA. The sample table shows roughly 10,000 clones, and approximately 90% are seen once. The biggest ten clones account for about 27% of the sample.

Comment on this clone: Its antigen is still unknown. Base-call qualities are not available, and no considerably larger clone is one nucleotide away.

DNA was extracted from blood mononuclear cells, with the same DNA used for both TCR and STAT3 sequencing. The sequence is built from TRBV19 and TRBJ1-4, with the D segment identity uncertain. The TCR was taken from a man between 60 and 70 years old with T-cell large granular lymphocyte leukemia. Some clones in this sample may be carry-over from other donors' samples. The age is the age at diagnosis. The sample consisted of peripheral blood mononuclear cells. The bases read TGTGCCACCGGACGGAATGAAAAACTGTTTTTT. Its coded protein is CATGRNEKLFF.